Following are 11 T cell receptor beta chains from one sample sequenced in a study of T cells in Graves' hyperthyroidism and ophthalmopathy. Amplification of TCR beta CDR3 regions was performed using RNA transcripts as template. During a first-round RT-PCR of the TCR CDR3, the HTBI primer set was used. TCRdb reprocessed the multiplex PCR reads via MiXCR and lists one record per CDR3 protein. This table has about 690,000 distinct CDR3 sequences, 17% appearing once. Sequenced input: blood. The receptors were gathered from a man aged 50-60 years with Graves' hyperthyroidism.

This clonotype was counted ten times or more. This sequence joins TRBV12-3 or TRBV12-4 and TRBJ2-5; D is perhaps TRBD2 (6 bases). The V end was cut by 8 bases, the J end by 4 bases, with 14 bases between. The CDR3 length is 13 residues. CDR3 nucleotides: TGTGCCAGCGGGTCCGGGCGGGGAGAGACCCAGTACTTC. It is translated as CASGSGRGETQYF.

Note on this clonotype: A much larger clonotype is one base distant, so this may be a read error. The chain couples TRBV6-2 or TRBV6-3 to TRBJ1-1; 7 bases line up with TRBD1. Germline CDR1 is MNHEY and CDR2 is SVGEGT. The length of the CDR3 is 16 residues. The CDR3 DNA sequence: TGTGCCAGCAGCCCAGACCGAGACAGGGCTAAGACTGAAGCTTCCTTT. Protein product: CASSPDRDRAKTEASF.

In its sample, this clonotype was seen many times. The V and J genes are TRBV19 and TRBJ1-1, with 7 bases fitting TRBD1. J gave up 1 base and V 11 bases, and 10 bases lay outside the gene matches. CDR3 length: 14 residues. The germline gives CDR1 LNHDA, CDR2 SQIVND (reference sequence). DNA of the CDR3: TGTGCCTCAAACCGGGACAGTCGGAACACTGAAGCTTTCTTT. Protein product: CASNRDSRNTEAFF.

In its sample, this clonotype was seen many times. The chain is built from TRBV6-1 and TRBJ2-1, with 9 bases aligning to TRBD2. The CDR3 length is 15 residues. CDR1 is MNHNS and CDR2 is SASEGT in the germline V gene. V shed 6 bases, J shed 9 bases, and the junction held 12 bases outside the gene matches. The CDR3 reads CASSSPAGGVSEQFF. The DNA of the CDR3 is TGTGCCAGCAGCTCCCCAGCGGGAGGAGTAAGTGAGCAGTTCTTC.

In its sample, this clonotype was seen many times. The V and J genes are TRBV2 and TRBJ2-1; D is ambiguous. V dropped 8 bases and J dropped 3 bases, with 17 bases sitting between them. The germline gives CDR1 SNHLY, CDR2 FYNNEI. The CDR3 covers 15 residues. CDR3 protein: CASGGRIGIYNEQFF. The CDR3 nucleotides read TGTGCCAGCGGTGGCAGGATCGGAATCTACAATGAGCAGTTCTTC.

The chain recombines TRBV7-9 with TRBJ1-3, with 9 bases matching TRBD1. The junction had 3 bases not matched to a gene; V was cut back by 4 bases and J by 2 bases. The CDR3 loop spans 15 amino acids. Looked up from germline, CDR1 is SEHNR and CDR2 is FQNEAQ (reference sequence). The CDR3 nucleotides read TGTGCCAGCAGCTCACAGGGGGCGACTGGAAACACCATATATTTT. This translates into CASSSQGATGNTIYF.

J is TRBJ2-5 and V is TRBV11-3, with D perhaps matching TRBD2 (5 bases). The V end was cut by 5 bases, the J end by 5 bases, with 21 bases between. The CDR3 contains 16 residues. In germline, CDR1 is SGHNT, CDR2 YENEEA. As DNA, the CDR3 is TGTGCCAGCAGCCACGGGGATAGGGCTGGTGTGGAGACCCAGTACTTC. Its protein is CASSHGDRAGVETQYF.

The chain has TRBV6-1 and TRBJ2-7; 11 bases fit TRBD1. Germline CDR1 is MNHNS and CDR2 is SASEGT. The CDR3 is 21 amino acids. J gave up 3 bases and V 6 bases, and 25 bases lay outside the gene matches. The CDR3 DNA is TGTGCCAGCAGGAGCCACCTAATCCGGACAGGGGGCCATATGTCTGTCTACGAGCAGTACTTC. Protein product: CASRSHLIRTGGHMSVYEQYF.

The sample holds a few counts of this clonotype. Possible read error: a much larger clone is one base away. The rearrangement links TRBV28 to TRBJ2-7, with D perhaps given as TRBD1 or TRBD2 (5 bases each). Germline V lookup: CDR1 MDHEN, CDR2 SYDVKM. This CDR3 contains 16 residues. V lost 8 bases and J lost 4, with 24 bases in between. The DNA of the CDR3 is TGTGCCAGCGGTTCCCCTCCGGGACCACACAATTACGAGCAGTACTTC. Protein: CASGSPPGPHNYEQYF.

At least ten counts were recorded for this clonotype. The V gene is TRBV19, the J gene TRBJ1-1, with 9 bases fitting TRBD1. The germline gives CDR1 LNHDA, CDR2 SQIVND (reference sequence). The CDR3 runs 15 residues. Unmatched junction bases numbered 9, after V lost 5 bases and J lost 5 bases. The CDR3 is CASSLPGQGRTEAFF. In DNA, the CDR3 is TGTGCCAGTAGTTTACCGGGACAGGGAAGAACTGAAGCTTTCTTT.

As concerns this clonotype: With a much larger clone just one base away, this may be a read error. This chain uses TRBV7-3 with TRBJ2-2; 9 nucleotides align to TRBD1. CDR1 SGHTA and CDR2 FQGTGA come from the germline V gene. This CDR3 has 15 amino acids. Losses at the gene ends were 3 bases for V and 3 bases for J; bases not matched to a gene: 2. CDR3 sequence reads: CASSFRDRDTGELFF. The CDR3 nucleotides are TGTGCCAGCAGCTTCCGGGACAGGGACACCGGGGAGCTGTTTTTT.